This record concerns one T cell receptor beta chain sequence. Measured with immunoSEQ multiplex PCR; TCRdb has only the in-frame clones, and not every one. The profile covers around 10,000 clones, with 69% appearing a single time and roughly 18% taken by the ten largest. Surgery cases with the highest brain T cell transcript signatures were chosen for sequencing. At least one anti-epileptic drug was given before surgery. These data are taken from a study of brain T cells in children with intractable seizures. Trimming stripped 4 bases from V and 1 base from J, with 11 bases between. This CDR3 region has 14 residues. Germline lookup yields CDR1 MNHEY and CDR2 SMNVEV (reference sequence).

The source was resected brain tissue, collected at surgery. The source of this sequence is a girl aged 2 to 9 with tuberous sclerosis and intractable seizures. V and J are TRBV27 and TRBJ2-7; maybe TRBD1 (6 bases). CDR3 coding DNA: TGTGCCAGCAGTTCCTATGACAGGTCCTACGAGCAGTACTTC. Its translation is CASSSYDRSYEQYF.